The 5 T cell receptor beta chains below all came from one sample that was sequenced in a study of blood T cell repertoires in COVID-19. Sequencing used immunoSEQ multiplex PCR; TCRdb keeps in-frame clones, though not all of them. This sample carries 200,000 or so clones, 88% of them seen once, and the ten largest clones take 2.6%. Sequenced: PBMCs or T cells enriched from blood (not recorded which). The receptors shown here come from a woman in her 30s who had recovered from COVID-19.

The chain is built from TRBV19 and TRBJ1-4, with 8 positions matching TRBD1. Germline V gives CDR1 LNHDA, CDR2 SQIVND (reference sequence). This CDR3 region has 14 residues. The J segment lost 7 bases and the V segment lost 5 bases, leaving 6 bases of the junction unmatched. The chain's CDR3 is CASSGGQGREKLFF. The CDR3 nucleotides read TGTGCCAGTAGTGGAGGACAGGGCCGTGAAAAACTGTTTTTT.

The chain couples TRBV7-2 to TRBJ1-6; TRBD1 aligns across 7 bases. V was clipped by 5 bases and J by 10 bases; unmatched bases: 8. The germline V gene has CDR1 SGHTA and CDR2 FQGNSA. CDR3 size: 14 residues. The CDR3 spells CASSPTGIGSPLHF. CDR3 DNA: TGTGCCAGCAGCCCGACAGGGATAGGGTCACCCCTCCACTTT.

This rearrangement joins TRBV5-1 to TRBJ2-5; 9 nucleotides line up with TRBD2. Germline CDR1 is SGHRS and CDR2 is YFSETQ. CDR3 length equals 16 residues. V shed 2 bases and J 5 bases; nucleotides not matched to a gene: 10. Here the CDR3 DNA reads TGCGCCAGCAGCTTCGGAGCGGGGGGTAGGGTGGAGACCCAGTACTTC. Translated, it gives CASSFGAGGRVETQYF.

This chain connects TRBV18 to TRBJ1-5; D may be TRBD1 (5 bases). Germline V CDR1 and CDR2: KGHSH, LQKENI. The CDR3 is 17 amino acids. V was trimmed by 2 bases and J by 6 bases, leaving 20 bases between them. In DNA form, the CDR3 reads TGTGCCAGCTCACCAGTGGCAATCGGCATCGGGGGTCAGCCCCAGCATTTT. Translation: CASSPVAIGIGGQPQHF. The variable domain in full, with the rest retrieved from reference TRBV18 and TRBJ1-5, is NAGVMQNPRHLVRRRGQEARLRCSPMKGHSHVYWYRQLPEEGLKFMVYLQKENIIDESGMPKERFSAEFPKEGPSILRIQQVVRGDSAAYFCASSPVAIGIGGQPQHFGDGTRLSIL.

The chain combines TRBV18 with TRBJ1-1; D unresolved. The V end was cut by 4 bases, the J end by 1 base, with 13 bases between. The germline V gene has CDR1 KGHSH and CDR2 LQKENI. The CDR3 is 15 amino acids. CDR3: CASSLEGVSNTEAFF. Written as DNA, the CDR3 is TGTGCCAGCTCACTCGAGGGAGTGTCGAACACTGAAGCTTTCTTT.